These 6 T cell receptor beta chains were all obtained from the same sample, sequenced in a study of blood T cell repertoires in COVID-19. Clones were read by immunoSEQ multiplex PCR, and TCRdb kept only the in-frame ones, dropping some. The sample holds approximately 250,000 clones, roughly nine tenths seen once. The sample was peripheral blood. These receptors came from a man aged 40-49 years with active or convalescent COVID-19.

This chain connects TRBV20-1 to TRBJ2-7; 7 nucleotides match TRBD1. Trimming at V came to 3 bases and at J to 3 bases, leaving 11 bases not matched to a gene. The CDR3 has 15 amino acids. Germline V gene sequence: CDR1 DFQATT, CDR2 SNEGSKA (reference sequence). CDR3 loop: CSASRPQQGIYEQYF. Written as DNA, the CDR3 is TGCAGTGCTAGTCGGCCACAACAGGGGATCTACGAGCAGTACTTC.

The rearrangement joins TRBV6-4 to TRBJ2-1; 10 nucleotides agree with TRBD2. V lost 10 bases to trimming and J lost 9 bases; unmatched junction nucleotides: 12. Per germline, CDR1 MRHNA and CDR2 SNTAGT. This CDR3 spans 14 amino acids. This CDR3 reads CATTSGLAGVEQFF. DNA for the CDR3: TGTGCCACCACCTCGGGGCTAGCGGGAGTTGAGCAGTTCTTC.

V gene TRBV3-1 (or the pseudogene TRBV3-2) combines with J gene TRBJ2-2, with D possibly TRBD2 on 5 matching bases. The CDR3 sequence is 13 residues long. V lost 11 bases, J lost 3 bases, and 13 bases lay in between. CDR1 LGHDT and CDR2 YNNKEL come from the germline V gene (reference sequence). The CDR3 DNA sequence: TGTGCCCCCCGGAAGGGAGACACCGGGGAGCTGTTTTTT. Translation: CAPRKGDTGELFF.

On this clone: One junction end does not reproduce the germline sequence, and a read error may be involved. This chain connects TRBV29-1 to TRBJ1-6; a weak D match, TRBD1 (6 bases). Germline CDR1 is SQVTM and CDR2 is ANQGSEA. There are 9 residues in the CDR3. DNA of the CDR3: TGCAGCGTTAGACAGGATTCCCCCTTT. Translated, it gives CSVRQDSPF.

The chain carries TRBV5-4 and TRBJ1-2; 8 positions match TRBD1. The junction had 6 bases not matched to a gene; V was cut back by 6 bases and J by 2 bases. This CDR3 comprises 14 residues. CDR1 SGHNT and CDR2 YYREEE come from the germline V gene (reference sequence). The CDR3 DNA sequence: TGTGCCAGCATCAACAGGGGGAGGAACTATGGCTACACCTTC. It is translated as CASINRGRNYGYTF. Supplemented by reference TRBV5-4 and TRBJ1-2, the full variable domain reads ETGVTQSPTHLIKTRGQQVTLRCSSQSGHNTVSWYQQALGQGPQFIFQYYREEENGRGNFPPRFSGLQFPNYSSELNVNALELDDSALYLCASINRGRNYGYTFGSGTRLTVV.

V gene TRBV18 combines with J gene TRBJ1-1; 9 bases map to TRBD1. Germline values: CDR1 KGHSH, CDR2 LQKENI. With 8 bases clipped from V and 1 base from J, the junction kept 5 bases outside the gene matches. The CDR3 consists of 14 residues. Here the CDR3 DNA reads TGTGCCAGCCTCACGACAGGGGGGAACACTGAAGCTTTCTTT. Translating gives CASLTTGGNTEAFF.